One and the same sample provided the 17 T cell receptor beta chains below, sequenced in a study of T cell repertoires in cytomegalovirus infection. MiXCR, run by TCRdb on the reads, gives a single entry per CDR3 protein. The data contain 150,000 to 200,000 distinct CDR3 sequences, about 28% of them singletons. What was sequenced was PBMCs. Receptors were obtained from a human donor in good health (CMV status not recorded). Some clones in this sample may be carry-over from other donors' samples.

This clonotype was counted only a few times. The V and J genes are TRBV11-2 and TRBJ2-7, with TRBD1 identical over 8 bases. CDR1 and CDR2 (germline): SGHAT, FQNNGV. This CDR3 has 15 amino acids. The V segment lost 0 bases and the J segment 2 bases; nucleotides outside the gene matches: 3. The CDR3 sequence: CASSLESGGPYEQYF. The CDR3 coding sequence is TGTGCCAGCAGCTTAGAGTCAGGGGGCCCCTACGAGCAGTACTTC. The full variable domain, its missing parts supplied by reference TRBV11-2 and TRBJ2-7, is EAGVAQSPRYKIIEKRQSVAFWCNPISGHATLYWYQQILGQGPKLLIQFQNNGVVDDSQLPKDRFSAERLKGVDSTLKIQPAKLEDSAVYLCASSLESGGPYEQYFGPGTRLTVT.

The gene calls are TRBV6-2 or TRBV6-3 and TRBJ1-5; TRBD1 matches 10 bases. The CDR3 has 18 residues. With V trimmed by 2 bases and J by 3 bases, 10 bases remained unmatched. Germline CDR1 and CDR2: MNHEY and SVGEGT. For the CDR3, the DNA is TGTGCCAGCAGTTACCCTACCGACAGGGGGCTCGTCAATCAGCCCCAGCATTTT. It encodes CASSYPTDRGLVNQPQHF.

This clonotype was detected a few times. The chain uses TRBV11-2 and TRBJ2-3; weak D call: TRBD2 (6 bases). This CDR3 contains 13 residues. Germline V lookup: CDR1 SGHAT, CDR2 FQNNGV. Deletions cut 1 base from V and 8 bases from J, with 10 bases between. CDR3 DNA: TGTGCCAGCAGCTTAGGAGTCGGGGGTACGCAGTATTTT. Its translation: CASSLGVGGTQYF.

The chain links TRBV7-2 to TRBJ2-4; tentatively, D is TRBD1 (6 bases). CDR3 length: 13 residues. CDR1 and CDR2 (germline): SGHTA, FQGNSA. V lost 8 bases, J lost 1 base, and 9 bases lay in between. The CDR3 DNA is TGTGCCAGCCGAGACAGGGCCAAAAACATTCAGTACTTC. Translated, it gives CASRDRAKNIQYF.

This sequence joins TRBV12-3 or TRBV12-4 and TRBJ1-1; D is ambiguous. This CDR3 has 14 residues. Trimming removed 4 bases from V and 1 base from J, with 10 bases in between. CDR3 loop: CASSSSQPNTEAFF. CDR3 bases: TGTGCCAGCAGTTCCTCCCAACCGAACACTGAAGCTTTCTTT.

The table lists this clonotype with a few counts. This chain links TRBV19 with TRBJ1-6, with D possibly being TRBD1 (5 bases). The CDR3 has 14 residues. Germline loops: CDR1 LNHDA, CDR2 SQIVND (reference sequence). The V and J ends lost 5 bases and 9 bases respectively, with 14 bases between them. CDR3 DNA: TGTGCCAGTAGTTTCCGGGACCCACCTTCACCCCTCCACTTT. This codes for CASSFRDPPSPLHF.

This clonotype has ten or more counts. A read error is possible here, since a much larger clone lies one base away. The chain carries TRBV7-2 and TRBJ1-5; unclear D gene. V was trimmed by 2 bases and J by 3 bases, leaving 5 bases between them. CDR3 length equals 13 residues. Per germline, CDR1 SGHTA and CDR2 FQGNSA. DNA of the CDR3: TGTGCCAGCAGCTTAAGACACAATCAGCCCCAGCATTTT. This gives the protein CASSLRHNQPQHF.

The chain carries TRBV19 and TRBJ2-7; 9 bases align to TRBD1. V gave up 1 base and J gave up 3 bases; unmatched junction bases: 7. CDR3 size: 16 residues. CDR1 is LNHDA, CDR2 SQIVND, per germline (reference sequence). The CDR3 here is CASSIGGDRARYEQYF. CDR3 sequence (DNA): TGTGCCAGTAGTATAGGGGGGGACAGGGCACGCTACGAGCAGTACTTC.

The V and J genes are TRBV6-1 and TRBJ2-3, with 8 bases that match TRBD1. Germline V gives CDR1 MNHNS, CDR2 SASEGT. Trimming cost V 6 bases and J 2 bases; bases outside gene matches: 4. The CDR3 runs to 14 residues. CDR3 loop: CASRRTGPTDTQYF. The CDR3 DNA is TGTGCCAGCAGAAGGACAGGGCCCACAGATACGCAGTATTTT.

J is TRBJ2-5 and V is TRBV5-6; D is ambiguous. V was clipped by 3 bases and J by 2 bases, with 8 bases between them. Germline V lookup: CDR1 SGHDT, CDR2 YYEEEE. The CDR3 consists of 13 residues. CDR3 amino acids: CASSSELQETQYF. The CDR3 DNA reads as TGTGCCAGCAGCTCCGAACTACAAGAGACCCAGTACTTC.

The CDR3: CASSERGEGFNEQFF. The DNA for the CDR3 is TGTGCCAGCAGTGAACGGGGGGAAGGTTTCAATGAGCAGTTCTTC. V is TRBV6-4 and J is TRBJ2-1, with 7 bases aligning to TRBD2. This CDR3 spans 15 amino acids. The germline V gene has CDR1 MRHNA and CDR2 SNTAGT. The J segment lost 6 bases and the V segment lost 3 bases, leaving 8 bases of the junction unmatched.

This clonotype was detected ten times or more. The V call is TRBV12-3 or TRBV12-4, the J call TRBJ1-5, with 9 bases fitting TRBD1. V was clipped by 5 bases and J by 6 bases; unmatched bases: 5. This CDR3 comprises 14 residues. CDR3 region: CASSLGTGFQPQHF. CDR3 DNA: TGTGCCAGCAGTCTTGGGACAGGGTTTCAGCCCCAGCATTTT.

The chain joins TRBV6-6 to TRBJ2-4; 9 bases map to TRBD1. CDR1 is MNHNY, CDR2 SVGAGI, per germline (reference sequence). The CDR3 totals 15 residues. V shed 8 bases and J 8 bases; nucleotides not matched to a gene: 13. Written as DNA, the CDR3 is TGTGCCAGCTCTGCCGATGGGGACAGGGCGGACATTCAGTACTTC. As protein: CASSADGDRADIQYF.

This clonotype was found once. The chain is built from TRBV19 and TRBJ1-6; D may be TRBD1 (6 bases). V was clipped by 3 bases and J by 3 bases, with 9 bases between them. In germline, CDR1 is LNHDA, CDR2 SQIVND (reference sequence). The length of the CDR3 is 15 residues. CDR3 DNA sequence: TGTGCCAGTAGTATGCAACAGGGCTATAATTCACCCCTCCACTTT. Its translation: CASSMQQGYNSPLHF. The full variable domain, its missing parts supplied by reference TRBV19 and TRBJ1-6, is DGGITQSPKYLFRKEGQNVTLSCEQNLNHDAMYWYRQDPGQGLRLIYYSQIVNDFQKGDIAEGYSVSREKKESFPLTVTSAQKNPTAFYLCASSMQQGYNSPLHFGNGTRLTVT.

This clonotype was recorded at least ten times. The chain couples TRBV7-2 to TRBJ1-1; TRBD1 agrees at 9 bases. This CDR3 has 16 amino acids. Trimming took 5 bases from V and 4 from J; bases not matched to a gene: 11. The germline V gene has CDR1 SGHTA and CDR2 FQGNSA. The CDR3 coding sequence is TGTGCCAGCAGCCCCTTAGCGACAGGGGGTGTCACTGAAGCTTTCTTT. The encoded protein is CASSPLATGGVTEAFF. The variable domain in full, completed from reference TRBV7-2 and TRBJ1-1, reads GAGVSQSPSNKVTEKGKDVELRCDPISGHTALYWYRQSLGQGLEFLIYFQGNSAPDKSGLPSDRFSAERTGGSVSTLTIQRTQQEDSAVYLCASSPLATGGVTEAFFGQGTRLTVV.

This clonotype occurred a few times. The gene calls are TRBV12-3 or TRBV12-4 and TRBJ2-2; D is ambiguous. The CDR3 loop spans 14 amino acids. With 6 bases removed from V and 6 bases from J, the gap between germline ends came to 14 bases. The CDR3 loop is CASSPSASSGELFF. In DNA form, the CDR3 reads TGTGCCAGCAGCCCCTCAGCCTCCTCCGGGGAGCTGTTTTTT.

This clonotype was detected many times. The chain links TRBV28 to TRBJ1-6; D possibly corresponds to TRBD1 (6 bases). Germline CDR1 reads MDHEN; CDR2 reads SYDVKM. This CDR3 contains 16 residues. Trimming cost V 3 bases and J 6 bases, with 15 bases left between them. The CDR3 DNA follows: TGTGCCAGCAGTTTCCACAGGGTTATAGGTAATTCACCCCTCCACTTT. It yields the protein CASSFHRVIGNSPLHF. Combining the CDR3 with reference TRBV28 and TRBJ1-6 gives the whole variable domain DVKVTQSSRYLVKRTGEKVFLECVQDMDHENMFWYRQDPGLGLRLIYFSYDVKMKEKGDIPEGYSVSREKKERFSLILESASTNQTSMYLCASSFHRVIGNSPLHFGNGTRLTVT.